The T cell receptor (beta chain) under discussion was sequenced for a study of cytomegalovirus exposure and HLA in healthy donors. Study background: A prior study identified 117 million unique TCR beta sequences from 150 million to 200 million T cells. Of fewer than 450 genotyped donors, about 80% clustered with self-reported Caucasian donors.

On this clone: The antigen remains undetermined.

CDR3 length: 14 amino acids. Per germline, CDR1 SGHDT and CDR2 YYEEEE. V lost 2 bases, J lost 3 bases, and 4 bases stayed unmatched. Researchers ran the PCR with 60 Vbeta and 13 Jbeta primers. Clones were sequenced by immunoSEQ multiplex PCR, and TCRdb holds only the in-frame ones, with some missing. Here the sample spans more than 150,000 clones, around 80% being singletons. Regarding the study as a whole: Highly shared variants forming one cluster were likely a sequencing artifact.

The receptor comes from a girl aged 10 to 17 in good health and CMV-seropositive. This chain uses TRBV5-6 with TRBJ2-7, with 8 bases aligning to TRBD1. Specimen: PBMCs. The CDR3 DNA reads TGTGCCAGCAGCTTCTCCGGGACAGGCTACGAGCAGTACTTC. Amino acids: CASSFSGTGYEQYF.